Below are 14 T cell receptor beta chains sequenced from a single sample in a study of blood T cells in healthy people across ages. The use of a sample-barcoded 5' primer and a J-beta primer mix characterized a second PCR of roughly 6 to 11 cycles. TCRdb re-analysed the 5' RACE reads in MiXCR, keeping a single row per CDR3 protein. The sample records 1,500,000 or so distinct CDR3 sequences, roughly 60% being singletons. Material: blood. These receptors were taken from a man between 18 and 35 years old in good health.

The chain uses TRBV12-3 or TRBV12-4 and TRBJ1-2; TRBD1 is a possible D gene (6 bases). The CDR3 spans 14 residues. Trimming cost V 4 bases and J 8 bases, with 17 bases left between them. The CDR3 protein is CASSSGTLRRGYTF. CDR3 nucleotide sequence: TGTGCCAGCAGTTCGGGGACACTGAGAAGGGGCTACACCTTC.

The gene calls are TRBV29-1 and TRBJ1-4; perhaps TRBD1 as D (5 bases). Trimming took 6 bases from V and 0 from J, leaving 14 bases between them. The germline V gene has CDR1 SQVTM and CDR2 ANQGSEA. The CDR3 loop spans 15 amino acids. The CDR3 spells CSVLTTDPTNEKLFF. The DNA of the CDR3 is TGCAGCGTCCTAACGACAGATCCAACTAATGAAAAACTGTTTTTT. Filled out from reference TRBV29-1 and TRBJ1-4, the complete variable domain reads SAVISQKPSRDICQRGTSLTIQCQVDSQVTMMFWYRQQPGQSLTLIATANQGSEATYESGFVIDKFPISRPNLTFSTLTVSNMSPEDSSIYLCSVLTTDPTNEKLFFGSGTQLSVL.

J is TRBJ2-5 and V is TRBV12-3 or TRBV12-4, with a tentative D call TRBD1 (6 bases). V was shortened by 6 bases and J by 7 bases, with 15 bases between the two germline ends. The CDR3 covers 13 residues. The CDR3 DNA reads as TGTGCCAGCAGACCAGACAGGTTCGCGACCCAGTACTTC. Translation gives CASRPDRFATQYF.

The chain combines TRBV18 with TRBJ2-1, with 7 bases identical to TRBD1. The CDR3 has 15 amino acids. Per germline, CDR1 KGHSH and CDR2 LQKENI. Unmatched junction bases numbered 8, after V lost 4 bases and J lost 5 bases. This chain's CDR3 is CASSLPGQEHNEQFF. The CDR3 DNA is TGTGCCAGCTCACTCCCCGGACAGGAGCACAATGAGCAGTTCTTC.

This clonotype was observed once. This chain joins TRBV11-2 and TRBJ1-5, with D tentatively TRBD1 (5 bases). V shed 1 base and J shed 2 bases, with 18 bases lying between them. The CDR3 covers 18 residues. CDR1 SGHAT and CDR2 FQNNGV come from the germline V gene. In DNA form, the CDR3 reads TGTGCCAGCAGCTTAGCATGGGACCGGGTGGGGGGCAATCAGCCCCAGCATTTT. Translated, it gives CASSLAWDRVGGNQPQHF.

The chain recombines TRBV5-1 with TRBJ2-5; TRBD1 aligns across 10 bases. The V segment lost 3 bases and the J segment 5 bases; nucleotides outside the gene matches: 4. CDR1 is SGHRS, CDR2 YFSETQ, per germline. The CDR3 covers 14 residues. The CDR3 spells CASSSTGGMETQYF. The DNA of the CDR3 is TGCGCCAGCAGCTCGACAGGGGGCATGGAGACCCAGTACTTC.

Only a few counts were recorded for this clonotype. This chain connects TRBV10-3 to TRBJ2-7; maybe TRBD2 (5 bases). The CDR3 is made up of 15 amino acids. V shed 3 bases and J shed 3 bases, with 15 bases lying between them. CDR1 ENHRY and CDR2 SYGVKD come from the germline V gene. The CDR3 reads CAISEPGNPLYEQYF. Written as DNA, the CDR3 is TGTGCCATCAGTGAACCGGGAAACCCCCTCTACGAGCAGTACTTC.

The chain has TRBV4-2 and TRBJ2-2; 9 bases align to TRBD2. Germline CDR1 is LGHNA and CDR2 is YNFKEQ. The CDR3 runs 19 residues. The V gene end was trimmed by 6 bases and the J gene end by 3 bases; junction bases not matched to a gene: 17. The CDR3: CASRDRTVRIAGDTGELFF. The CDR3 bases are TGTGCCAGCAGGGATAGGACTGTGAGGATAGCGGGGGACACCGGGGAGCTGTTTTTT.

The gene calls are TRBV6-2 or TRBV6-3 and TRBJ2-3, with TRBD2 matching over 9 bases. This CDR3 has 17 residues. The germline CDR1 and CDR2 sequences are MNHEY and SVGEGT. Trimming at V came to 0 bases and at J to 2 bases, leaving 6 bases not matched to a gene. The CDR3 DNA reads as TGTGCCAGCAGTTACTCGAGGCGGGGGGGTCCCACAGATACGCAGTATTTT. This encodes CASSYSRRGGPTDTQYF.

This clonotype was picked up a small number of times. The gene calls are TRBV12-3 or TRBV12-4 and TRBJ2-7, with D uncertain. The CDR3 covers 14 residues. Trimming left V 3 bases short and J 5 bases short, with 14 bases between. In DNA form, the CDR3 reads TGTGCCAGCAGTTTTGTGACGGCCCTTAACGAGCAGTACTTC. Translated: CASSFVTALNEQYF.

The V gene is TRBV10-3, the J gene TRBJ1-2; 9 bases are a match to TRBD1. Per germline, CDR1 ENHRY and CDR2 SYGVKD. Losses at the gene ends were 4 bases for V and 3 bases for J; bases not matched to a gene: 12. The CDR3 totals 17 residues. The CDR3 nucleotides read TGTGCCATCAGTGGCGAGCCGGGACAGGGTCATCACTATGGCTACACCTTC. Protein sequence: CAISGEPGQGHHYGYTF.

This clonotype was observed a single time. CDR3 sequence reads: CASSSRWTGYEQYF. The DNA of the CDR3 is TGTGCCAGCAGTTCGCGCTGGACCGGCTACGAGCAGTACTTC. The J gene is TRBJ2-5, the V gene TRBV6-5; D gene ambiguous. TRBJ2-7 explains the end of the DNA better; the J call may be wrong. Germline lookup yields CDR1 MNHEY and CDR2 SVGAGI. The CDR3 is 14 residues long.

The rearrangement uses TRBV6-5 and TRBJ1-1; 8 bases align to TRBD1. From germline, CDR1 is MNHEY and CDR2 SVGAGI. The CDR3 sequence is 16 residues long. The V gene end was trimmed by 6 bases and the J gene end by 1 base; junction bases not matched to a gene: 10. The CDR3 coding sequence is TGTGCCAGCAGCCTCGGGACAGGCAGGGAGAACACTGAAGCTTTCTTT. Translation: CASSLGTGRENTEAFF.

Written as DNA, the CDR3 is TGCAGTGCAAAACCCTATGGCTACACCTTC. It translates to CSAKPYGYTF. V and J are TRBV20-1 and TRBJ1-2; no clear D. CDR1 DFQATT and CDR2 SNEGSKA come from the germline V gene (reference sequence). The V end lost 6 bases, the J end lost 4 bases, and 6 bases lay between the germline ends. This CDR3 spans 10 amino acids.